This T cell receptor (beta chain) was profiled in a study of shared T cell receptors in the human thymus. Using immunoSEQ multiplex PCR, the repertoire was profiled, and TCRdb retains in-frame clones only, with some absent. The sample lists 650,000 to 950,000 clones, around 85% seen once, with more than 0.008% in the top ten. Trimming cost V 1 base and J 0 bases, with 10 bases left between them. The CDR3 runs to 15 residues. The germline gives CDR1 SGHRS, CDR2 YFSETQ. These data also featured in a second study, about human thymus T cells.

The sequenced material came from thymocytes. This TCR derives from a girl under two years old with a congenital heart defect. The chain uses TRBV5-1 and TRBJ1-1, with a weak D call TRBD1 (5 bases). The CDR3 DNA sequence: TGCGCCAGCAGCTTGACAGGTTCCATGAACACTGAAGCTTTCTTT. Translating gives CASSLTGSMNTEAFF.